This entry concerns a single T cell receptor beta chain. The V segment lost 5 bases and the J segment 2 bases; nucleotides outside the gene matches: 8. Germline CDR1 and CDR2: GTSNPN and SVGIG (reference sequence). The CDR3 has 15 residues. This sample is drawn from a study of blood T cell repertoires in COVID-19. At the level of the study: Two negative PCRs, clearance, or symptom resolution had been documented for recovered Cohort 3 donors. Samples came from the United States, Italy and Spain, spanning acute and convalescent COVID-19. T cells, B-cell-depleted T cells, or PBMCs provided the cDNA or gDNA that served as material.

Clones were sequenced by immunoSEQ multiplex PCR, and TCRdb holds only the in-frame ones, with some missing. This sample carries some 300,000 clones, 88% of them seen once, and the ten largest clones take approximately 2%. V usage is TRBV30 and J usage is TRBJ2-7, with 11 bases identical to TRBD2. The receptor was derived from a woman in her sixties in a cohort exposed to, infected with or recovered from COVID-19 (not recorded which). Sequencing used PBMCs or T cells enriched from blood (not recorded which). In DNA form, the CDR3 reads TGTGCCTGGGACAAAACTAGCGGGGGTACCTACGAGCAGTACTTC. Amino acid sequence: CAWDKTSGGTYEQYF. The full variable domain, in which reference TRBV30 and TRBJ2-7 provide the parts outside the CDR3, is SQTIHQWPATLVQPVGSPLSLECTVEGTSNPNLYWYRQAAGRGLQLLFYSVGIGQISSEVPQNLSASRPQDRQFILSSKKLLLSDSGFYLCAWDKTSGGTYEQYFGPGTRLTVT.